The next 4 T cell receptor beta chains were all read from a single sample in a study of T cell responses to AZD1222 COVID-19 vaccine. Produced via immunoSEQ multiplex PCR; TCRdb's table is partial and in-frame only. The table records 140,000 or so clones, roughly 90% of them present only once. The sequences come from peripheral blood, collected 28 days after the second AZD1222 dose. The receptor source for this set is an adult who received the AZD1222 COVID-19 vaccine.

The rearrangement uses TRBV10-3 and TRBJ2-7; possibly TRBD1 or TRBD2 for D (5 bases each). CDR3 length equals 16 residues. Per germline, CDR1 ENHRY and CDR2 SYGVKD. V was cut by 6 bases and J by 7 bases, with 25 bases left in between. The CDR3 coding sequence is TGTGCCATCAGCCAACCTACCGATGGGGAGCAGGGAGAGCAGTACTTC. Amino acids: CAISQPTDGEQGEQYF.

V is TRBV12-3 or TRBV12-4 and J is TRBJ1-3; D is unresolved. Trimming removed 2 bases at V and 3 bases at J, with 5 bases between. CDR3 size: 13 residues. The CDR3 DNA is TGTGCCAGCAGTTTAAATGGTGGAAACACCATATATTTT. Its translation: CASSLNGGNTIYF.

The gene calls are TRBV18 and TRBJ1-1; a weak D match, TRBD1 (5 bases). Germline V lookup: CDR1 KGHSH, CDR2 LQKENI. The CDR3 totals 13 residues. V gave up 0 bases and J gave up 8 bases, with 10 bases separating them. Here the CDR3 reads CASSPPTRGEAFF. CDR3 DNA: TGTGCCAGCTCACCACCGACAAGGGGAGAAGCTTTCTTT.

The chain has TRBV19 and TRBJ1-1; tentatively, D is TRBD1 (5 bases). This CDR3 region has 14 residues. Germline V gene sequence: CDR1 LNHDA, CDR2 SQIVND (reference sequence). V lost 3 bases and J 6 bases, leaving 14 bases between the germline ends. The CDR3 loop is CASSISGTAPEAFF. The CDR3 DNA is TGTGCCAGTAGTATTTCAGGGACGGCCCCTGAAGCTTTCTTT. The variable domain in full, completed from reference TRBV19 and TRBJ1-1, reads DGGITQSPKYLFRKEGQNVTLSCEQNLNHDAMYWYRQDPGQGLRLIYYSQIVNDFQKGDIAEGYSVSREKKESFPLTVTSAQKNPTAFYLCASSISGTAPEAFFGQGTRLTVV.